This T cell receptor beta chain appears in the sequencing data of a study of spatial heterogeneity in lung cancer. The study's findings and limits: Intratumoral expanded alpha and beta TCR counts were found to track tumor mutation counts.

TCRdb called the 5' RACE reads again in MiXCR, with one record for every CDR3 protein. The table includes some 16,000 distinct CDR3 sequences, about 6.7% detected once. With V trimmed by 6 bases and J by 7 bases, 15 bases remained unmatched. The CDR3 covers 16 residues. Germline V CDR1 and CDR2: LNHDA, SQIVND (reference sequence). Stated time point: sample taken at primary tumor resection. This clonotype was observed many times. Antigen specificity is unknown. In a library made to pick up alpha chains, this beta chain is a stray read with a size that means little. The material sequenced was lung tumor tissue, taken at surgery. The origin of this receptor is a female donor with early-stage non-small cell lung cancer. This chain joins TRBV19 and TRBJ2-3; 8 bases fit TRBD1. CDR3 nucleotides: TGTGCCAGTAGCCAAGCCGGACAGGGCCGTGAGAATACGCAGTATTTT. The encoded protein is CASSQAGQGRENTQYF.